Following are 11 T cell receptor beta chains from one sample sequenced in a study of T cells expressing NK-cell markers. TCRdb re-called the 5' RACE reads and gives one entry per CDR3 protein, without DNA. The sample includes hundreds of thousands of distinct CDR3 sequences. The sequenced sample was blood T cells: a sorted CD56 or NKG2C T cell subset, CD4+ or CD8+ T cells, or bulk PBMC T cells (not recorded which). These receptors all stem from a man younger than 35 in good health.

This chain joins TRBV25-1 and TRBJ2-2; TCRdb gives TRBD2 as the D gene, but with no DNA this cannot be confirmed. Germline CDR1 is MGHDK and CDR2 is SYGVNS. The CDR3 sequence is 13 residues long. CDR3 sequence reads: CASKGLPVGELFF.

CDR3 protein: CAWSVGGEQFF. This rearrangement joins TRBV30 to TRBJ2-1. This CDR3 is 11 amino acids long. CDR1 is GTSNPN, CDR2 SVGIG, per germline (reference sequence).

CDR3: CASSYPLIQGADQPQHF. The V call is TRBV6-5, the J call TRBJ1-5; TCRdb reports TRBD1, a call that lacks DNA to check it against. The CDR3 covers 17 residues. Germline-derived CDR1 and CDR2 are MNHEY and SVGAGI.

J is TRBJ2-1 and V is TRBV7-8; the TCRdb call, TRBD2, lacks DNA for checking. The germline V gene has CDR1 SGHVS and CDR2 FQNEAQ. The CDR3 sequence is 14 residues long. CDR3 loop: CASSLATSGNEQFF.

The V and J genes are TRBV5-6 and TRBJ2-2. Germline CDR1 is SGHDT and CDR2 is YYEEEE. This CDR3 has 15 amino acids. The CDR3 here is CASSLGSQNTGELFF.

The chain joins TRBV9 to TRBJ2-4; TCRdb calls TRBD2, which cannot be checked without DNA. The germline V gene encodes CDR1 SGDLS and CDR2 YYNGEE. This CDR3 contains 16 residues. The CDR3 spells CASSVGTSGMTDIQYF.

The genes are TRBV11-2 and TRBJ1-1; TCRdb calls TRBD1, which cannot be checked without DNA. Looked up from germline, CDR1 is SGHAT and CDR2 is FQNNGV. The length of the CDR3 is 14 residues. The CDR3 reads CASSLLQVATEAFF.

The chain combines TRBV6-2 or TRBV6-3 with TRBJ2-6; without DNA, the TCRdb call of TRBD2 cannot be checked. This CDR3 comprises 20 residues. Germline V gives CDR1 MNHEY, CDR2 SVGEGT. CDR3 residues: CASSYVRSGDGSSGANVLTF.

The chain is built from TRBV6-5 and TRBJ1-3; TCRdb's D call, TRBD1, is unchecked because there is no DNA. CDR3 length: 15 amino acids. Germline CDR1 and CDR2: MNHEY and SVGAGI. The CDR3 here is CASSLTGVGGNTIYF.

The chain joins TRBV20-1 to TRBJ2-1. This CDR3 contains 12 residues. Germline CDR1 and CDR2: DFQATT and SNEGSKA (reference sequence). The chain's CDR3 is CSARPRTDEQFF.

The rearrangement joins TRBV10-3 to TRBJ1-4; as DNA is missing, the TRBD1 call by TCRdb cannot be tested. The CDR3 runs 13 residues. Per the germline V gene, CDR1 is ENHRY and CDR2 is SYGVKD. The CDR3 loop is CAIGPGEEEKLFF.